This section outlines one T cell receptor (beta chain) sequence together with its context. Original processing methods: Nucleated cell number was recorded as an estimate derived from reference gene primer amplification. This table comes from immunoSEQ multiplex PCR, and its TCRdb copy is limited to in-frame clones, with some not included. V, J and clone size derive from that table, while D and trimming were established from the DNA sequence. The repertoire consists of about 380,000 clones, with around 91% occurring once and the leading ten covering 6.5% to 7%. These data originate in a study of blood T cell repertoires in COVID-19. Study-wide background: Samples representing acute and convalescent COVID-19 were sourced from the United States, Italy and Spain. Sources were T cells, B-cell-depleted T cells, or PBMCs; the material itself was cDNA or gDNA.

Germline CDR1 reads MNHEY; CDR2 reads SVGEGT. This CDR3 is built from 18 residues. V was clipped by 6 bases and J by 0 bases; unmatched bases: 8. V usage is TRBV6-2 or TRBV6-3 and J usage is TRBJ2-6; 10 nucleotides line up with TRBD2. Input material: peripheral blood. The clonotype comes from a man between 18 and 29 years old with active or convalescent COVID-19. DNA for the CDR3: TGTGCCAGCAGCGTAACGACTAGCGGGTACTCTGGGGCCAACGTCCTGACTTTC. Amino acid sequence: CASSVTTSGYSGANVLTF.